Listed below are T cell receptor beta chains from one sample, sequenced in a study of breast tumors, draining lymph nodes, adjacent tissues. TCRdb fed the multiplex PCR reads into MiXCR, producing one record per CDR3 protein. The table lists 100,000 to 150,000 distinct CDR3 sequences, around 22% of them singletons. Sequences were obtained from axillary lymph node tissue. The receptors come from a female donor with breast cancer. Some clones in this sample may be carry-over from other donors' samples. The CDR3 runs from the conserved cysteine through the conserved F or W. D genes are given only for firm matches. The size of a clone is reported for some rows only, either as once, few or many, or as a class for expanded clones.

CDR3aa: CASSVPGWGSTNEKLFF
CDR3nt: TGTGCCAGCAGTGTACCGGGATGGGGTTCCACTAATGAAAAACTGTTTTTT
abundance: many
j_gene: TRBJ1-4
v_gene: TRBV2
d_gene: -

CDR3aa: CASSPGTGAWETQYF
CDR3nt: TGTGCCAGCTCACCGGGGACAGGGGCCTGGGAGACCCAGTACTTC
abundance: many
j_gene: TRBJ2-5
v_gene: TRBV18
d_gene: TRBD1

CDR3aa: CSARGDRSSYNEQFF
CDR3nt: TGCAGTGCTAGAGGGGACAGGAGCTCCTACAATGAGCAGTTCTTC
abundance: few
j_gene: TRBJ2-1
v_gene: TRBV20-1
d_gene: TRBD1

CDR3aa: CAWSTLTMVQYF
CDR3nt: TGTGCCTGGTCAACCCTTACTATGGTGCAGTATTTT
abundance: many
j_gene: TRBJ2-3
v_gene: TRBV30
d_gene: -

CDR3aa: CAISDLGRTNTGELFF
CDR3nt: TGTGCCATCAGTGACCTTGGACGGACGAACACCGGGGAGCTGTTTTTT
abundance: many
j_gene: TRBJ2-2
v_gene: TRBV10-3
d_gene: -

CDR3aa: CASSRKDRGREKLFF
CDR3nt: TGTGCCAGCAGCCGAAAAGACAGGGGTCGGGAAAAACTGTTTTTT
abundance: few
j_gene: TRBJ1-4
v_gene: TRBV6-2/TRBV6-3
d_gene: TRBD1

CDR3aa: CASSETGGTSYNEQFF
CDR3nt: TGCGCCAGCAGCGAAACAGGGGGCACCTCCTACAATGAGCAGTTCTTC
abundance: -
j_gene: TRBJ2-1
v_gene: TRBV10-1
d_gene: TRBD1

CDR3aa: CSARAYRGEETQYF
CDR3nt: TGCAGTGCTAGAGCCTACAGGGGTGAAGAGACCCAGTACTTC
abundance: many
j_gene: TRBJ2-5
v_gene: TRBV20-1
d_gene: TRBD1

CDR3aa: CVSSFTGELFF
CDR3nt: TGTGTCAGCAGCTTTACTGGGGAGCTGTTTTTT
abundance: -
j_gene: TRBJ2-2
v_gene: TRBV7-2
d_gene: -

CDR3aa: CASSPKGGSTQYF
CDR3nt: TGTGCCAGCAGTCCTAAGGGGGGGTCGACCCAGTACTTC
abundance: many
j_gene: TRBJ2-5
v_gene: TRBV12-3/TRBV12-4
d_gene: -

CDR3aa: CASRLGLAGSSYNEQFF
CDR3nt: TGTGCCAGCAGACTCGGACTAGCCGGCAGCTCCTACAATGAGCAGTTCTTC
abundance: -
j_gene: TRBJ2-1
v_gene: TRBV2
d_gene: TRBD2

CDR3aa: CASSPPRGDEQFF
CDR3nt: TGTGCCAGCAGCCCGCCGAGGGGCGATGAGCAGTTCTTC
abundance: many
j_gene: TRBJ2-1
v_gene: TRBV7-8
d_gene: -

CDR3aa: CASSEGGRLYPEAFF
CDR3nt: TGTGCCAGCAGTGAAGGAGGCCGGTTGTACCCTGAAGCTTTCTTT
abundance: -
j_gene: TRBJ1-1
v_gene: TRBV6-1
d_gene: -

CDR3aa: CATSQGRLQETQYF
CDR3nt: TGTGCCACCTCCCAGGGACGGCTCCAAGAGACCCAGTACTTC
abundance: many
j_gene: TRBJ2-5
v_gene: TRBV15
d_gene: -

CDR3aa: CASSQTGTRYEQYF
CDR3nt: TGTGCCAGCAGCCAAACCGGGACTAGGTACGAGCAGTACTTC
abundance: -
j_gene: TRBJ2-7
v_gene: TRBV14
d_gene: TRBD2

CDR3aa: CASSLDLRLAVTNTDTQYF
CDR3nt: TGTGCCAGCAGCTTAGATTTGAGACTAGCGGTGACGAACACAGATACGCAGTATTTT
abundance: many
j_gene: TRBJ2-3
v_gene: TRBV7-2
d_gene: TRBD2

CDR3aa: CASSLGQGGEQFF
CDR3nt: TGTGCCAGCAGTTTAGGACAGGGCGGTGAGCAGTTCTTC
abundance: many
j_gene: TRBJ2-1
v_gene: TRBV12-3/TRBV12-4
d_gene: TRBD1

CDR3aa: CASSYLVAGSVGGTGELFF
CDR3nt: TGTGCCAGCAGTTACCTGGTAGCGGGATCAGTCGGTGGGACCGGGGAGCTGTTTTTT
abundance: few
j_gene: TRBJ2-2
v_gene: TRBV6-2/TRBV6-3
d_gene: TRBD2

CDR3aa: CASSPGTSGNTIYF
CDR3nt: TGTGCCAGCAGCCCTGGGACCTCTGGAAACACCATATATTTT
abundance: many
j_gene: TRBJ1-3
v_gene: TRBV4-2
d_gene: -

CDR3aa: CASSSLGRANSPLHF
CDR3nt: TGTGCCAGCAGCTCCCTGGGACGGGCTAATTCACCCCTCCACTTT
abundance: many
j_gene: TRBJ1-6
v_gene: TRBV7-2
d_gene: -

CDR3aa: CASSDGPNTQYF
CDR3nt: TGTGCCAGCAGTGATGGTCCCAATACGCAGTATTTT
abundance: many
j_gene: TRBJ2-3
v_gene: TRBV25-1
d_gene: -

CDR3aa: CASSARTPNQPQHF
CDR3nt: TGTGCCAGCAGTGCCAGGACCCCTAATCAGCCCCAGCATTTT
abundance: many
j_gene: TRBJ1-5
v_gene: TRBV2
d_gene: -

CDR3aa: CASSLRLQGPYQETQYF
CDR3nt: TGTGCCAGCAGCTTAAGGTTACAGGGACCATACCAAGAGACCCAGTACTTC
abundance: many
j_gene: TRBJ2-5
v_gene: TRBV11-3
d_gene: -

CDR3aa: CASGSSNEQFF
CDR3nt: TGTGCCAGCGGAAGTTCGAATGAGCAGTTCTTC
abundance: medium-sized
j_gene: TRBJ2-1
v_gene: TRBV7-9
d_gene: -